This is a list of T cell receptor beta chains from one sample in a study of blood T cell repertoires in COVID-19. Generated by immunoSEQ multiplex PCR, the TCRdb table keeps only in-frame clones and is missing some. The sample has about 88,000 clones, approximately 88% seen once. The specimen sequenced was peripheral blood. Every receptor here comes from a man older than 75 with acute or convalescent COVID-19. Both conserved end residues are part of each CDR3. Each record gives: V gene, J gene, clone size, D gene, CDR3 DNA, CDR3 protein. A D gene is named only where the DNA matches it firmly. Clone size is not always given. Where it is, it says once, few, many or a class for expanded clones.

v_gene: TRBV10-3
j_gene: TRBJ2-2
abundance: NA
d_gene: NA
CDR3nt: TGTGCCATCAGTGAAGGACAGAAGAACACCGGGGAGCTGTTTTTT
CDR3aa: CAISEGQKNTGELFF

v_gene: TRBV18
j_gene: TRBJ2-7
abundance: NA
d_gene: TRBD1
CDR3nt: TGTGCCAGCTCACCCCTGCGCGGACAGGGGTACGAGCAGTACTTC
CDR3aa: CASSPLRGQGYEQYF

v_gene: TRBV5-8
j_gene: TRBJ1-6
abundance: NA
d_gene: TRBD1
CDR3nt: TGTGCCAGCGCCCCGGGACAGGGTTATTCACCCCTCCACTTT
CDR3aa: CASAPGQGYSPLHF

v_gene: TRBV2
j_gene: TRBJ1-5
abundance: NA
d_gene: TRBD1
CDR3nt: TGTGCCAGCAGTGGGGACAGGGAACGGCAGCCCCAGCATTTT
CDR3aa: CASSGDRERQPQHF

v_gene: TRBV3-1/TRBV3-2
j_gene: TRBJ2-5
abundance: NA
d_gene: TRBD2
CDR3nt: TGTGCCAGCAGCCAAGTAGGGCTAGCGGGGGGAGAGACCCAGTACTTC
CDR3aa: CASSQVGLAGGETQYF

v_gene: TRBV29-1
j_gene: TRBJ2-7
abundance: NA
d_gene: TRBD2
CDR3nt: TGCAGCGTCGGGAGGGTTGATGAGCAGTACTTC
CDR3aa: CSVGRVDEQYF

v_gene: TRBV15
j_gene: TRBJ1-1
abundance: NA
d_gene: TRBD1
CDR3nt: TGTGCCACCAGCAGATTATCCACAGGGGACACTGAAGCTTTCTTT
CDR3aa: CATSRLSTGDTEAFF

v_gene: TRBV7-3
j_gene: TRBJ2-1
abundance: NA
d_gene: NA
CDR3nt: TGTGCCAGCAGCGTAACAGGGACATCCTACAATGAGCAGTTCTTC
CDR3aa: CASSVTGTSYNEQFF

v_gene: TRBV28
j_gene: TRBJ2-4
abundance: NA
d_gene: NA
CDR3nt: TGTGCCAGCAGTTTACGAGTAGCCAAAAACATTCAGTACTTC
CDR3aa: CASSLRVAKNIQYF

v_gene: TRBV18
j_gene: TRBJ1-4
abundance: NA
d_gene: NA
CDR3nt: TGTGCCAGCTCACCAAGCGAGGTGGGAACTAATGAAAAACTGTTTTTT
CDR3aa: CASSPSEVGTNEKLFF

v_gene: TRBV3-1/TRBV3-2
j_gene: TRBJ1-5
abundance: NA
d_gene: NA
CDR3nt: TGTGCCAGCAGCGATACATCAGGGTTGGGTCAGCCCCAGCATTTT
CDR3aa: CASSDTSGLGQPQHF

v_gene: TRBV7-9
j_gene: TRBJ1-4
abundance: once
d_gene: TRBD1
CDR3nt: TGTGCCAGCAGCTCTAACGGACAGGGTAACGAAAAACTGTTTTTT
CDR3aa: CASSSNGQGNEKLFF

v_gene: TRBV4-1
j_gene: TRBJ2-3
abundance: NA
d_gene: TRBD1
CDR3nt: TGCGCCAGCAGCCAAGATGGGACAGGGAGCACAGATACGCAGTATTTT
CDR3aa: CASSQDGTGSTDTQYF

v_gene: TRBV11-2
j_gene: TRBJ2-1
abundance: few
d_gene: NA
CDR3nt: TGTGCCAGCAGCCCCCGGACAGTCCACAATGAGCAGTTCTTC
CDR3aa: CASSPRTVHNEQFF

v_gene: TRBV28
j_gene: TRBJ1-2
abundance: NA
d_gene: NA
CDR3nt: TGTGCCAGCAGTTTGGAGTATGGCTACACCTTC
CDR3aa: CASSLEYGYTF

v_gene: TRBV5-1
j_gene: TRBJ2-2
abundance: NA
d_gene: TRBD2
CDR3nt: TGCGCCAGCAGCTTGGCCGTCCTTAGCGGGAGGGCCGAGGCCGGGGAGCTGTTTTTT
CDR3aa: CASSLAVLSGRAEAGELFF

v_gene: TRBV3-1/TRBV3-2
j_gene: TRBJ2-2
abundance: NA
d_gene: TRBD2
CDR3nt: TGTGCCAGCAGGGGGGGACTAGCGGGGAACACCGGGGAGCTGTTTTTT
CDR3aa: CASRGGLAGNTGELFF

v_gene: TRBV29-1
j_gene: TRBJ2-6
abundance: NA
d_gene: NA
CDR3nt: TGCAGCGTTGAAGATCCCAGCTCTGGGGCCAACGTCCTGACTTTC
CDR3aa: CSVEDPSSGANVLTF

v_gene: TRBV19
j_gene: TRBJ2-1
abundance: NA
d_gene: TRBD2
CDR3nt: TGTGCCAGTAGTATATTACCGGGGACTAGCGGGAGAACTAGTGAGCAGTTCTTC
CDR3aa: CASSILPGTSGRTSEQFF

v_gene: TRBV24-1
j_gene: TRBJ2-3
abundance: NA
d_gene: NA
CDR3nt: TGTGCCACCAGTGATGGACAGAGCCTCACAGATACGCAGTATTTT
CDR3aa: CATSDGQSLTDTQYF

v_gene: TRBV24-1
j_gene: TRBJ2-1
abundance: NA
d_gene: TRBD2
CDR3nt: TGTGCCACCAGTGTAGCGGGAGGGCGAGAGCAGTTCTTC
CDR3aa: CATSVAGGREQFF

v_gene: TRBV3-1/TRBV3-2
j_gene: TRBJ1-2
abundance: NA
d_gene: TRBD1
CDR3nt: TGTGCCAGCAGCCAAGAGTCCGGGATGACAGGGTTTGGCTACACCTTC
CDR3aa: CASSQESGMTGFGYTF

v_gene: TRBV7-9
j_gene: TRBJ2-7
abundance: NA
d_gene: NA
CDR3nt: TGTGCCAGCAGCTTAGGGCAGGGTAACGAGCAGTACTTC
CDR3aa: CASSLGQGNEQYF

v_gene: TRBV19
j_gene: TRBJ2-3
abundance: NA
d_gene: TRBD1
CDR3nt: TGTGCCAGTAGTATTGGGCGACAGGGCCCAGATACGCAGTATTTT
CDR3aa: CASSIGRQGPDTQYF

v_gene: TRBV11-2
j_gene: TRBJ1-2
abundance: NA
d_gene: TRBD1
CDR3nt: TGTGCCAGCAGCTCGACGGGACAGGGGTATGGCTACACCTTC
CDR3aa: CASSSTGQGYGYTF

v_gene: TRBV3-1/TRBV3-2
j_gene: TRBJ2-7
abundance: once
d_gene: TRBD1
CDR3nt: TGTGCCAGCAGCCCCTGGGACAGGGGCTACGAGCAGTACTTC
CDR3aa: CASSPWDRGYEQYF

v_gene: TRBV29-1
j_gene: TRBJ2-1
abundance: NA
d_gene: NA
CDR3nt: TGCAGCGTTGAGGGGCGGGGCCTCTACAATGAGCAGTTCTTC
CDR3aa: CSVEGRGLYNEQFF

v_gene: TRBV12-3/TRBV12-4
j_gene: TRBJ2-7
abundance: NA
d_gene: TRBD1
CDR3nt: TGTGCCAGCAGTTTTGGGGACAGGGGGCACTACTTC
CDR3aa: CASSFGDRGHYF

v_gene: TRBV5-1
j_gene: TRBJ2-1
abundance: NA
d_gene: NA
CDR3nt: TGCGCCAGCAGCTTGGCCCAGGGGCACAATGAGCAGTTCTTC
CDR3aa: CASSLAQGHNEQFF

v_gene: TRBV2
j_gene: TRBJ1-1
abundance: NA
d_gene: TRBD1
CDR3nt: TGTGCCAGCAGCCGGGACAGGTCTGAAGCTTTCTTT
CDR3aa: CASSRDRSEAFF

v_gene: TRBV6-1
j_gene: TRBJ1-5
abundance: NA
d_gene: NA
CDR3nt: TGTGCCAGCAGTGAAAAATCTTGGCCAGGGGCATATAGCAATCAGCCCCAGCATTTT
CDR3aa: CASSEKSWPGAYSNQPQHF

v_gene: TRBV5-4
j_gene: TRBJ1-6
abundance: NA
d_gene: NA
CDR3nt: TGTGCCAGCAGCCCGGGCGCAGGGGATATTTCACCCCTCCACTTT
CDR3aa: CASSPGAGDISPLHF

v_gene: TRBV19
j_gene: TRBJ2-1
abundance: NA
d_gene: NA
CDR3nt: TGTGCCAGTAGTAACCGGGGCTACAATGAGCAGTTCTTC
CDR3aa: CASSNRGYNEQFF

v_gene: TRBV19
j_gene: TRBJ1-2
abundance: NA
d_gene: NA
CDR3nt: TGTGCCAGTAGCTCTCCAGGGTCGGGTGACTATGGCTACACCTTC
CDR3aa: CASSSPGSGDYGYTF

v_gene: TRBV7-9
j_gene: TRBJ2-7
abundance: NA
d_gene: NA
CDR3nt: TGTGCCAGCAGCATACAAGGGGGAAGCGAGCAGTACTTC
CDR3aa: CASSIQGGSEQYF

v_gene: TRBV18
j_gene: TRBJ1-2
abundance: NA
d_gene: NA
CDR3nt: TGTGCCAGCTCTCAGGACAGCTCGGCATACTATGGCTACACCTTC
CDR3aa: CASSQDSSAYYGYTF

v_gene: TRBV7-2
j_gene: TRBJ2-1
abundance: NA
d_gene: TRBD2
CDR3nt: TGTGCCAGCAGTTCGACTAGCGGGTTTTACAATGAGCAGTTCTTC
CDR3aa: CASSSTSGFYNEQFF

v_gene: TRBV4-1
j_gene: TRBJ2-7
abundance: NA
d_gene: NA
CDR3nt: TGCGCCAGCAGCCAGGGGAGTTCCTACGAGCAGTACTTC
CDR3aa: CASSQGSSYEQYF

v_gene: TRBV6-5
j_gene: TRBJ1-2
abundance: NA
d_gene: NA
CDR3nt: TGTGCCAGCAGCTCGGGAGGAGGGCCGGACTATGGCTACACCTTC
CDR3aa: CASSSGGGPDYGYTF

v_gene: TRBV10-3
j_gene: TRBJ1-1
abundance: NA
d_gene: NA
CDR3nt: TGTGCCATCAGTGGCCAGGTTGACACTGAAGCTTTCTTT
CDR3aa: CAISGQVDTEAFF

v_gene: TRBV14
j_gene: TRBJ1-2
abundance: NA
d_gene: TRBD1
CDR3nt: TGTGCCAGCAGCCAAGCCGGGACAGTTTCAAGTGGCTACACCTTC
CDR3aa: CASSQAGTVSSGYTF

v_gene: TRBV5-5
j_gene: TRBJ2-1
abundance: NA
d_gene: NA
CDR3nt: TGTGCCAGCAAGCGGGCCTCTTCTAGGGATGAGCAGTTCTTC
CDR3aa: CASKRASSRDEQFF

v_gene: TRBV3-1/TRBV3-2
j_gene: TRBJ1-1
abundance: NA
d_gene: NA
CDR3nt: TGTGCCAGCAGCCTTCCGGGAGGGGAGGACACTGAAGCTTTCTTT
CDR3aa: CASSLPGGEDTEAFF

v_gene: TRBV18
j_gene: TRBJ1-1
abundance: NA
d_gene: TRBD1
CDR3nt: TGTGCCAGCCGGGTAGGGGGCCAGGGCACTGAAGCTTTCTTT
CDR3aa: CASRVGGQGTEAFF

v_gene: TRBV27
j_gene: TRBJ1-6
abundance: NA
d_gene: TRBD1
CDR3nt: TGTGCCAGCAGTCGACAGGGGGCGTATAATTCACCCCTCCACTTT
CDR3aa: CASSRQGAYNSPLHF